This TCR beta chain appears in the sequencing data of a study of cytotoxic CD8 clonotypes in ibrutinib-treated CLL. Study-level information: The cohort had around 10 relapsed/refractory and approximately 15 treatment-naive patients, 17 IGHV unmutated. The response samples were taken once patients had been treated for a median of approximately twelve months, range 6 to 36.

V lost 8 bases and J lost 5; bases outside the gene matches: 7. CDR1 SNHLY and CDR2 FYNNEI come from the germline V gene. The CDR3 is made up of 13 amino acids. Measured with immunoSEQ multiplex PCR; TCRdb has only the in-frame clones, and not every one. In the table there are under 200,000 clones, under 85% of which are singletons. The sample here was PBMCs, taken after 24 months of ibrutinib treatment. The sequence was obtained from a human donor with chronic lymphocytic leukemia. The chain combines TRBV2 with TRBJ1-1, with TRBD1 matching 8 bases. CDR3 loop: CASARTGKTEAFF. CDR3 bases: TGTGCCAGCGCGAGGACAGGGAAAACTGAAGCTTTCTTT. Using reference TRBV2 and TRBJ1-1 for the parts outside the CDR3, the full variable domain is EPEVTQTPSHQVTQMGQEVILRCVPISNHLYFYWYRQILGQKVEFLVSFYNNEISEKSEIFDDQFSVERPDGSNFTLKIRSTKLEDSAMYFCASARTGKTEAFFGQGTRLTVV.